This is a list of T cell receptor beta chains from one sample in a study of T cell changes during pregnancy in multiple sclerosis. Produced via immunoSEQ multiplex PCR; TCRdb's table is partial and in-frame only. The sample has around 97,000 clones; roughly nine tenths are singletons. Material: peripheral blood, obtained after pregnancy. These receptors were obtained from a female donor with multiple sclerosis, enrolled in a pregnancy study. The CDR3 runs from the conserved cysteine through the conserved F or W. The D gene is left open where the match is weak. Part of the rows lack a size; the others show once, few, many or a class for expanded clones.

clone_size: -
v_call: TRBV9
d_call: -
j_call: TRBJ2-1
cdr3_aa: CASSIAEGTYNEQFF
cdr3_nt: TGTGCCAGCAGTATAGCGGAAGGGACCTACAATGAGCAGTTCTTC

clone_size: -
v_call: TRBV2
d_call: -
j_call: TRBJ2-7
cdr3_aa: CASGTYSYEQYF
cdr3_nt: TGTGCCAGCGGGACATACTCCTACGAGCAGTACTTC

clone_size: -
v_call: TRBV18
d_call: -
j_call: TRBJ1-1
cdr3_aa: CASAGGIMNTEAFF
cdr3_nt: TGTGCCAGCGCTGGCGGGATAATGAACACTGAAGCTTTCTTT

clone_size: -
v_call: TRBV13
d_call: -
j_call: TRBJ1-1
cdr3_aa: CASRIRRLRDTEAFF
cdr3_nt: TGTGCCAGCAGAATTAGGCGCCTGAGGGACACTGAAGCTTTCTTT

clone_size: -
v_call: TRBV2
d_call: -
j_call: TRBJ1-4
cdr3_aa: CASRYRDATNEKLFF
cdr3_nt: TGTGCCAGCCGGTACAGGGATGCAACTAATGAAAAACTGTTTTTT

clone_size: -
v_call: TRBV4-1
d_call: TRBD2
j_call: TRBJ2-5
cdr3_aa: CASSHGLAGGETQYF
cdr3_nt: TGCGCCAGCAGCCATGGATTAGCGGGAGGTGAGACCCAGTACTTC

clone_size: once
v_call: TRBV5-1
d_call: TRBD1
j_call: TRBJ1-2
cdr3_aa: CASSFRDRSSNYGYTF
cdr3_nt: TGCGCCAGCAGCTTTAGGGACAGGAGCTCTAACTATGGCTACACCTTC

clone_size: -
v_call: TRBV5-1
d_call: TRBD1
j_call: TRBJ2-1
cdr3_aa: CASSFLQGAYNEQFF
cdr3_nt: TGCGCCAGCAGCTTCCTCCAGGGGGCCTACAATGAGCAGTTCTTC

clone_size: -
v_call: TRBV27
d_call: -
j_call: TRBJ1-1
cdr3_aa: CASSLGGRAEAFF
cdr3_nt: TGTGCCAGCAGTTTGGGGGGGCGAGCTGAAGCTTTCTTT

clone_size: once
v_call: TRBV5-4
d_call: -
j_call: TRBJ2-3
cdr3_aa: CASSFRTATDTQYF
cdr3_nt: TGTGCCAGCAGCTTCCGGACAGCCACAGATACGCAGTATTTT

clone_size: -
v_call: TRBV7-2
d_call: -
j_call: TRBJ1-5
cdr3_aa: CASSGSSNQPQHF
cdr3_nt: TGTGCCAGCAGCGGGAGTAGCAATCAGCCCCAGCATTTT

clone_size: -
v_call: TRBV7-2
d_call: TRBD2
j_call: TRBJ2-7
cdr3_aa: CASSSPSWLAGEGEQYF
cdr3_nt: TGTGCCAGCAGCTCCCCGAGCTGGCTAGCGGGAGAAGGCGAGCAGTACTTC

clone_size: -
v_call: TRBV6-1
d_call: -
j_call: TRBJ2-2
cdr3_aa: CASILGAPNTGELFF
cdr3_nt: TGTGCCAGTATCCTAGGGGCCCCGAACACCGGGGAGCTGTTTTTT

clone_size: -
v_call: TRBV27
d_call: -
j_call: TRBJ2-2
cdr3_aa: CASSLLGELFF
cdr3_nt: TGTGCCAGCAGTCTCCTCGGGGAGCTGTTTTTT

clone_size: -
v_call: TRBV7-6
d_call: -
j_call: TRBJ1-1
cdr3_aa: CASSPTTELVNTEAFF
cdr3_nt: TGTGCCAGCAGCCCTACGACTGAATTAGTGAACACTGAAGCTTTCTTT

clone_size: -
v_call: TRBV7-8
d_call: TRBD2
j_call: TRBJ2-1
cdr3_aa: CASSSQTSGSRDEQFF
cdr3_nt: TGTGCCAGCAGCTCGCAAACTAGCGGGAGTAGAGATGAGCAGTTCTTC

clone_size: once
v_call: TRBV7-9
d_call: -
j_call: TRBJ2-7
cdr3_aa: CASSPETGSSYEQYF
cdr3_nt: TGTGCCAGCTCTCCTGAGACTGGAAGCTCCTACGAGCAGTACTTC

clone_size: -
v_call: TRBV7-2
d_call: -
j_call: TRBJ1-3
cdr3_aa: CASSPDRSGNTIYF
cdr3_nt: TGTGCCAGCAGCCCAGACAGAAGTGGAAACACCATATATTTT

clone_size: once
v_call: TRBV6-5
d_call: TRBD1
j_call: TRBJ2-7
cdr3_aa: CASSYRQGARGEQYF
cdr3_nt: TGTGCCAGCAGTTACCGACAGGGGGCAAGGGGCGAGCAGTACTTC

clone_size: -
v_call: TRBV7-3
d_call: -
j_call: TRBJ2-3
cdr3_aa: CASSPHRGARRGTDTQYF
cdr3_nt: TGTGCCAGCAGCCCCCACCGGGGAGCGCGGCGGGGCACAGATACGCAGTATTTT

clone_size: -
v_call: TRBV18
d_call: -
j_call: TRBJ1-5
cdr3_aa: CASSPRRDQPQHF
cdr3_nt: TGTGCCAGCTCACCCCGGAGGGATCAGCCCCAGCATTTT

clone_size: few
v_call: TRBV11-2
d_call: TRBD1
j_call: TRBJ2-7
cdr3_aa: CARRVGGQVHEQYF
cdr3_nt: TGTGCCAGGAGGGTCGGTGGACAGGTCCACGAGCAGTACTTC

clone_size: -
v_call: TRBV25-1
d_call: TRBD1
j_call: TRBJ1-2
cdr3_aa: CASRETGNGYTF
cdr3_nt: TGTGCCAGCAGGGAGACAGGGAATGGCTACACCTTC

clone_size: -
v_call: TRBV29-1
d_call: -
j_call: TRBJ2-1
cdr3_aa: CSVDGVAAKSSYNEQFF
cdr3_nt: TGCAGCGTTGATGGGGTAGCGGCAAAAAGCTCCTACAATGAGCAGTTCTTC

clone_size: -
v_call: TRBV7-2
d_call: -
j_call: TRBJ1-1
cdr3_aa: CASSLGPEGEAFF
cdr3_nt: TGTGCCAGCAGCTTAGGTCCAGAGGGTGAAGCTTTCTTT

clone_size: -
v_call: TRBV27
d_call: -
j_call: TRBJ2-7
cdr3_aa: CASSLGTFHEQYF
cdr3_nt: TGTGCCAGCAGTTTAGGGACATTCCACGAGCAGTACTTC

clone_size: few
v_call: TRBV4-2
d_call: -
j_call: TRBJ1-1
cdr3_aa: CASSQDLQSWNTEAFF
cdr3_nt: TGTGCCAGCAGCCAAGATTTGCAGTCTTGGAACACTGAAGCTTTCTTT

clone_size: -
v_call: TRBV7-3
d_call: TRBD1
j_call: TRBJ2-7
cdr3_aa: CASSSTGKPSYEQYF
cdr3_nt: TGTGCCAGCAGCTCGACAGGGAAACCTTCCTACGAGCAGTACTTC

clone_size: -
v_call: TRBV7-9
d_call: TRBD2
j_call: TRBJ2-5
cdr3_aa: CASLMGGFEETQYF
cdr3_nt: TGTGCCAGCTTGATGGGGGGGTTTGAAGAGACCCAGTACTTC

clone_size: -
v_call: TRBV11-2
d_call: -
j_call: TRBJ2-7
cdr3_aa: CASSFGPEQYF
cdr3_nt: TGTGCCAGCAGCTTTGGGCCGGAGCAGTACTTC

clone_size: -
v_call: TRBV15
d_call: TRBD1
j_call: TRBJ2-5
cdr3_aa: CATSSWGQSKGETQYF
cdr3_nt: TGTGCCACCAGCAGCTGGGGACAGTCAAAAGGGGAGACCCAGTACTTC

clone_size: -
v_call: TRBV11-2
d_call: -
j_call: TRBJ2-2
cdr3_aa: CASSFFGQSTGELFF
cdr3_nt: TGTGCCAGCAGCTTTTTCGGACAGTCCACCGGGGAGCTGTTTTTT

clone_size: -
v_call: TRBV7-3
d_call: -
j_call: TRBJ1-6
cdr3_aa: CASSTDTISPLHF
cdr3_nt: TGTGCCAGCAGCACAGACACAATATCACCCCTCCACTTT

clone_size: few
v_call: TRBV6-1
d_call: TRBD1
j_call: TRBJ1-1
cdr3_aa: CASTRGRTEAFF
cdr3_nt: TGTGCCAGCACCAGGGGGCGGACTGAAGCTTTCTTT

clone_size: -
v_call: TRBV29-1
d_call: TRBD1
j_call: TRBJ1-2
cdr3_aa: CSVQADRADGYTF
cdr3_nt: TGCAGCGTCCAGGCGGACAGGGCCGATGGCTACACCTTC

clone_size: -
v_call: TRBV19
d_call: -
j_call: TRBJ1-5
cdr3_aa: CASSIPRFSNQPQHF
cdr3_nt: TGTGCCAGTAGTATACCCCGGTTTAGCAATCAGCCCCAGCATTTT

clone_size: -
v_call: TRBV28
d_call: TRBD2
j_call: TRBJ2-1
cdr3_aa: CASSFPLTSRELVSYNEQFF
cdr3_nt: TGTGCCAGCAGCTTCCCATTGACTAGCAGGGAACTCGTGTCCTACAATGAGCAGTTCTTC

clone_size: -
v_call: TRBV28
d_call: TRBD1
j_call: TRBJ1-1
cdr3_aa: CASSTGGRNTEAFF
cdr3_nt: TGTGCCAGCAGCACAGGGGGAAGAAACACTGAAGCTTTCTTT

clone_size: -
v_call: TRBV19
d_call: -
j_call: TRBJ2-7
cdr3_aa: CASKAGANYEQYF
cdr3_nt: TGTGCCAGTAAGGCAGGGGCCAACTACGAGCAGTACTTC

clone_size: -
v_call: TRBV28
d_call: -
j_call: TRBJ1-4
cdr3_aa: CASSHRGEQQREKLFF
cdr3_nt: TGTGCCAGCAGTCACCGGGGTGAGCAACAGAGAGAAAAACTGTTTTTT

clone_size: -
v_call: TRBV9
d_call: -
j_call: TRBJ1-3
cdr3_aa: CASSVATVSSGNTIYF
cdr3_nt: TGTGCCAGCAGCGTAGCTACGGTCTCCTCTGGAAACACCATATATTTT

clone_size: -
v_call: TRBV7-2
d_call: TRBD1
j_call: TRBJ1-1
cdr3_aa: CASSRDRGTEAFF
cdr3_nt: TGTGCCAGCAGCCGGGACAGGGGCACTGAAGCTTTCTTT